These T cell receptor beta chains were read from a single sample in a study of blood T cell repertoires in COVID-19. The protocol was immunoSEQ multiplex PCR, while the TCRdb copy is restricted to in-frame clones and leaves out a portion. This sample yields fewer than 80,000 clones, of which roughly 92% are seen a single time; 5.5% to 6% belongs to the top ten. Sequencing was done on a sample of peripheral blood. All receptors come from a human donor in a cohort sampled during active COVID-19. The CDR3 runs from the conserved cysteine through the conserved F or W. D genes are given only for firm matches. For some rows the clone size is stated as once, few or many, or as a class when expanded; others skip it.

13	NA	NA	TRBV24-1	TRBJ2-1	CATSDLQGTKLFF	TGTGCCACCAGTGATTTGCAGGGGACCAAACTGTTCTTC
15	NA	NA	TRBV5-5	TRBJ1-2	CASSSQGLPHYGYTF	TGTGCCAGCAGCTCCCAGGGGTTACCTCACTATGGCTACACCTTC
17	NA	TRBD1	TRBV7-3	TRBJ2-1	CASSLDHRGQTYNEQFF	TGTGCCAGCAGCCTGGATCACAGGGGACAGACCTACAATGAGCAGTTCTTC
16	NA	NA	TRBV6-2/TRBV6-3	TRBJ1-5	CASNPPTGRSNQPQHF	TGTGCCAGCAACCCCCCAACGGGAAGGAGCAATCAGCCCCAGCATTTT
13	NA	NA	TRBV2	TRBJ2-1	CASSWAGNNEQFF	TGTGCCAGCAGCTGGGCAGGGAACAATGAGCAGTTCTTC
15	once	TRBD1	TRBV5-1	TRBJ2-7	CASSLDRGDPYEQYF	TGCGCCAGCAGCTTAGACAGGGGAGACCCCTACGAGCAGTACTTC
14	NA	TRBD1	TRBV18	TRBJ1-1	CASSPEGGQRVAFF	TGTGCCAGCTCACCCGAAGGGGGACAGAGGGTGGCTTTCTTT
13	NA	NA	TRBV5-1	TRBJ2-5	CASSFSGEETQYF	TGCGCCAGCAGCTTTAGCGGAGAAGAGACCCAGTACTTC
15	NA	TRBD2	TRBV27	TRBJ2-1	CASSPIAGGRNEQFF	TGTGCCAGCAGTCCGATAGCGGGGGGGCGTAATGAGCAGTTCTTC
16	once	NA	TRBV15	TRBJ1-2	CATSTQPPQERYGYTF	TGTGCCACCAGCACGCAACCACCACAGGAGAGGTATGGCTACACCTTC
16	NA	TRBD1	TRBV6-4	TRBJ2-4	CASSQTGGGTKNIQYF	TGTGCCAGCAGTCAGACAGGGGGAGGGACCAAAAACATTCAGTACTTC
14	NA	TRBD2	TRBV7-3	TRBJ2-1	CASASSGRAGEQFF	TGTGCCAGCGCGTCTAGCGGGAGAGCTGGTGAGCAGTTCTTC
15	NA	TRBD2	TRBV24-1	TRBJ2-1	CATTSSGGTYNEQFF	TGTGCCACCACGAGTAGCGGGGGTACCTACAATGAGCAGTTCTTC
16	NA	TRBD2	TRBV7-2	TRBJ2-1	CASSLWSDTSGIEQFF	TGTGCCAGCAGCTTATGGTCGGATACTAGCGGGATCGAGCAGTTCTTC
12	NA	NA	TRBV2	TRBJ1-2	CAGGPTGNGYTF	TGTGCCGGCGGACCGACAGGCAATGGCTACACCTTC
14	NA	NA	TRBV11-2	TRBJ1-1	CASRPSGGARRAFF	TGTGCCAGCAGGCCAAGTGGGGGGGCTCGTAGAGCTTTCTTT
11	NA	NA	TRBV7-2	TRBJ2-1	CASSSYGEKFF	TGTGCCAGCAGCTCCTACGGAGAAAAGTTCTTC
15	NA	TRBD2	TRBV2	TRBJ2-1	CASSRLAGTGNEQFF	TGTGCCAGCAGTAGACTAGCGGGGACTGGGAATGAGCAGTTCTTC
14	NA	NA	TRBV5-1	TRBJ2-5	CASSLAGDRETQYF	TGCGCCAGCAGCTTGGCGGGTGATCGGGAGACCCAGTACTTC
15	NA	NA	TRBV3-1/TRBV3-2	TRBJ1-1	CASSHRRLGVTEAFF	TGTGCCAGCAGCCACCGAAGACTAGGGGTCACTGAAGCTTTCTTT
17	NA	NA	TRBV7-9	TRBJ2-1	CASSPGWLAGPYNEQFF	TGTGCCAGCAGCCCCGGGTGGCTGGCGGGACCCTACAATGAGCAGTTCTTC
14	NA	TRBD1	TRBV7-2	TRBJ1-2	CASSFQGVRYGYTF	TGTGCCAGCAGCTTCCAGGGGGTCCGGTATGGCTACACCTTC
11	NA	NA	TRBV7-9	TRBJ1-2	CASSSILGYTF	TGTGCCAGCAGCTCCATTTTGGGCTACACCTTC
15	NA	NA	TRBV19	TRBJ2-1	CASSIVASGSSPLFF	NA
14	NA	NA	TRBV6-1	TRBJ1-5	CASRGQGSNQPQHF	TGTGCCAGCCGTGGGCAGGGGAGCAATCAGCCCCAGCATTTT
12	NA	NA	TRBV10-2	TRBJ2-7	CASSESRYEQYF	TGCGCCAGCAGTGAGTCCAGATACGAGCAGTACTTC
16	few	TRBD2	TRBV6-2/TRBV6-3	TRBJ2-3	CASSSGTSGSTDTQYF	TGTGCCAGCAGCTCCGGGACTAGCGGGAGCACAGATACGCAGTATTTT
13	NA	TRBD2	TRBV19	TRBJ2-7	CASSHGLAYEQYF	TGTGCCAGTAGCCACGGACTAGCCTACGAGCAGTACTTC
11	NA	NA	TRBV6-6	TRBJ2-7	CASGMTYEQYF	TGTGCCAGCGGCATGACCTACGAGCAGTACTTC
16	NA	TRBD1	TRBV4-3	TRBJ1-2	CASSPQPDRSIYGYTF	TGCGCCAGCAGCCCACAGCCGGACAGGTCAATATATGGCTACACCTTC
10	NA	NA	TRBV20-1	TRBJ1-1	CSASRAKAFF	TGCAGTGCAAGCAGGGCTAAAGCTTTCTTT